This T cell receptor (beta chain) was sequenced for a study of blood T cells in healthy people across ages. Study context: In model experiments, template switching was able to capture about one barcoded beta molecule for every two T cells that were present. Study conclusions and caveats: Greater diversity and more naive CD4+ cells were seen in long-lived donors than in aged donors. Older individuals had lower TCR beta diversity per million T cells (the decline was roughly linear). Expanded clonotype shifts may have been confounded, as the donors had an unknown CMV status.

Comment on this clonotype: Antigen unknown.

The second PCR ran about 6 to 12 cycles with a sample-barcoded 5' primer and J-beta primers. TCRdb reanalysed the 5' RACE reads using MiXCR and keeps one entry per CDR3 protein. The profile shows about 1,400,000 distinct CDR3 sequences, approximately 42% of them singletons. The sample was blood. This TCR came from a woman aged 18 to 35 in good health.

CDR3 region: CAISTDRLHYGYTF. In nucleotides, the CDR3 is TGTGCCATCAGTACAGACAGGCTTCACTATGGCTACACCTTC. The V call is TRBV10-3, the J call TRBJ1-2; maybe TRBD1 (6 bases). The CDR3 length is 14 residues. CDR1 is ENHRY and CDR2 is SYGVKD in the germline V gene. V was clipped by 5 bases and J by 3 bases, with 13 bases between them.